This TCR beta chain originates from a study of blood T cell repertoires in COVID-19. Assay used: immunoSEQ multiplex PCR; TCRdb lists only in-frame clones, some missing. The sample has 150,000 or so clones; roughly nine tenths are singletons. The CDR3 is 15 residues long. The germline V gene encodes CDR1 MNHEY and CDR2 SVGAGI. The trim removed 5 bases at V and 7 bases at J, leaving 7 bases unmatched. Sequenced material: peripheral blood. The gene calls are TRBV6-5 and TRBJ1-5, with 11 bases aligning to TRBD1. This sequence was found in a human donor in a cohort sampled during active COVID-19. CDR3 coding DNA: TGTGCCAGCAGTCCGGACAGGGGGCGTAACCAGCCCCAGCATTTT. Translated, it gives CASSPDRGRNQPQHF.